What follows is one TCR beta chain and its context. The data stem from a study of cytomegalovirus exposure and HLA in healthy donors. Looked up from germline, CDR1 is MNHNY and CDR2 is SVGAGI (reference sequence). Trimming took 6 bases from V and 4 from J; bases not matched to a gene: 6. CDR3 length equals 13 residues. The PCR made use of 60 Vbeta and 13 Jbeta primers. The assay was immunoSEQ multiplex PCR, and TCRdb's table has in-frame clones only and misses some. Reported are about 77,000 clones; the ten largest clones contain roughly 15%. This chain links TRBV6-6 with TRBJ2-7, with 7 positions matching TRBD1. This TCR was recovered from a man aged 50 to 59 in good health and CMV-seropositive. Sequencing used PBMCs. CDR3 coding DNA: TGTGCCAGCAGCCAGGACAGGTTATACGAGCAGTACTTC. Protein product: CASSQDRLYEQYF.